This TCR beta chain was identified during a study of somatic mutations in cytotoxic T cells in rheumatoid arthritis. Study in general: Immediately following diagnosis and ahead of any treatment, patient blood (more than 27 ml EDTA) was drawn.

As to this clone: Its specificity is unknown.

Generated by immunoSEQ multiplex PCR, the TCRdb table keeps only in-frame clones and is missing some. The repertoire includes 15,000 to 20,000 clones, about 72% of them detected once, and 10% to 15% sits in the top ten. Study-level results: Greater age accompanied higher CD8+ clonality in rheumatoid arthritis patients, a pattern that was absent in healthy controls. Clonality measured in CD8+ T cells did not differ significantly between rheumatoid arthritis patients and age-matched healthy controls.

The sequence came from an adult with rheumatoid arthritis. The specimen sequenced was CD8+ T cells sorted from blood.

The CDR3 sequence is CASIRAGGTTEQYF. DNA for the CDR3: TGTGCCAGCATACGAGCGGGGGGGACCACCGAGCAGTACTTC. V usage is TRBV27 and J usage is TRBJ2-7, with 10 bases aligning to TRBD2. The CDR3 runs to 14 residues. V shed 7 bases, J shed 6 bases, and the junction held 9 bases outside the gene matches. Per the germline V gene, CDR1 is MNHEY and CDR2 is SMNVEV (reference sequence).